The 2 T cell receptor beta chains below come from one sample, sequenced in a study of blood T cell repertoires in COVID-19. Profiling relied on immunoSEQ multiplex PCR, and the TCRdb table lists in-frame clones only, not all of them. The sample records hundreds of thousands of clones, approximately 86% being singletons. Sequencing input: PBMCs or T cells enriched from blood (not recorded which). The receptors originated from a woman aged 18-29 years who had recovered from COVID-19.

The chain is built from TRBV18 and TRBJ1-5; 7 positions agree with TRBD1. The CDR3 is 16 amino acids. V shed 3 bases and J 0 bases; nucleotides not matched to a gene: 5. Germline assignment: CDR1 KGHSH and CDR2 LQKENI. The CDR3 loop is CASSPGTADSNQPQHF. The CDR3 nucleotides read TGTGCCAGCTCACCGGGGACAGCGGATAGCAATCAGCCCCAGCATTTT.

This clone was recorded a few times. V is TRBV24-1 and J is TRBJ2-5; 9 nucleotides align to TRBD2. Germline assignment: CDR1 KGHDR and CDR2 SFDVKD. This CDR3 is built from 18 residues. V shed 1 base, J shed 4 bases, and the junction held 12 bases outside the gene matches. CDR3 nucleotides: TGTGCCACCAGTGATTTTCGGAGGTCTGGACTAGCGCGAGAGACCCAGTACTTC. As protein: CATSDFRRSGLARETQYF.